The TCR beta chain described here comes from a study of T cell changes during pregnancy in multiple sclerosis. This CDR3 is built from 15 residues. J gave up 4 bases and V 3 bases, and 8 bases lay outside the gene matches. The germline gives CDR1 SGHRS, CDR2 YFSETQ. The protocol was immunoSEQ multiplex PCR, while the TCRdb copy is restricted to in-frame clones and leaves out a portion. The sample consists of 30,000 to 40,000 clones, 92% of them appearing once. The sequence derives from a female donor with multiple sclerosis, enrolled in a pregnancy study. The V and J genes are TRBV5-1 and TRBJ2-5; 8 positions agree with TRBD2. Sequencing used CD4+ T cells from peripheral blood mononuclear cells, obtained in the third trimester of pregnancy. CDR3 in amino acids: CASSWNPGGGETQYF. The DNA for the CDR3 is TGCGCCAGCAGCTGGAACCCGGGGGGGGGAGAGACCCAGTACTTC.